These 15 T cell receptor beta chains were all obtained from the same sample, sequenced in a study of molecular identifiers for immune sequencing clone quantification. TCRdb ran MiXCR on the PCR reads and lists one entry per CDR3 protein. There are about 510,000 distinct CDR3 sequences in the sample; 25% occur only once, and just over 0.75% lies in the top ten. Material for sequencing was naive CD8+ T cells from blood, with Jurkat cell RNA spiked in. Subset meaning: FACS-sorted CD8+CD4-CCR7+CD45RA+ naive T cells. The receptors were sampled from a human donor in good health. Some libraries in this study had Jurkat cell RNA spiked in.

A word on this clonotype: A much larger clone lies one base from this, so it may be a read error. The chain recombines TRBV20-1 with TRBJ2-4; D is unclear. Per germline, CDR1 DFQATT and CDR2 SNEGSKA (reference sequence). V gave up 6 bases and J gave up 3 bases, with 27 bases separating them. The CDR3 runs 18 residues. In DNA, the CDR3 is TGCAGTGCCCCCTTCCATGGGGTTACCCAATCGGGCAAAAACATTCAGTACTTC. Translated: CSAPFHGVTQSGKNIQYF.

V is TRBV7-2 and J is TRBJ2-7; 15 bases map to TRBD2. The V gene end was trimmed by 5 bases and the J gene end by 2 bases; junction bases not matched to a gene: 4. The V gene's germline CDR1 is SGHTA and CDR2 FQGNSA. This CDR3 has 16 amino acids. CDR3 DNA: TGTGCCAGCAGCGCGGGACTAGCGGGAGGCCCCTACGAGCAGTACTTC. Protein product: CASSAGLAGGPYEQYF.

The V call is TRBV28, the J call TRBJ2-7, with 10 bases identical to TRBD2. CDR1 and CDR2 (germline): MDHEN, SYDVKM. Trimming cost V 5 bases and J 0 bases; bases outside gene matches: 7. The CDR3 covers 16 residues. CDR3 in DNA: TGTGCCAGCAGTACTGGACTAGCGGTGCCCTCCTACGAGCAGTACTTC. It encodes CASSTGLAVPSYEQYF.

This clonotype was observed a handful of times. The chain has TRBV4-3 and TRBJ1-6, with D perhaps matching TRBD1 (5 bases). The CDR3 contains 17 residues. V gave up 0 bases and J gave up 3 bases, with 12 bases separating them. Per germline, CDR1 LGHNA and CDR2 YSLEER. CDR3: CASSQDRGDFYNSPLHF. Written as DNA, the CDR3 is TGCGCCAGCAGCCAAGATAGAGGGGATTTCTATAATTCACCCCTCCACTTT.

The chain uses TRBV30 and TRBJ2-1; 10 nucleotides align to TRBD2. The length of the CDR3 is 15 residues. Trimming at V came to 5 bases and at J to 8 bases, leaving 12 bases not matched to a gene. CDR1 and CDR2 (germline): GTSNPN, SVGIG (reference sequence). The DNA for the CDR3 is TGTGCCTGGTCCCTACTAGCGGGAAACGCGGATGAGCAGTTCTTC. Amino acids: CAWSLLAGNADEQFF.

The CDR3 DNA reads TGTGCCAGCACTCTGGGGGGGGGGCTAGCTTTCTTT. Its protein product is CASTLGGGLAFF. This chain connects TRBV12-3 or TRBV12-4 to TRBJ1-1; TRBD1 is a possible D gene (6 bases). The CDR3 sequence is 12 residues long. V was shortened by 7 bases and J by 10 bases, with 16 bases between the two germline ends.

This clonotype was observed a handful of times. The chain employs TRBV6-5 and TRBJ1-1; the D is unclear. V was pared by 2 bases and J by 4 bases, with 8 bases between. Germline V gene sequence: CDR1 MNHEY, CDR2 SVGAGI. This CDR3 has 13 amino acids. CDR3 protein: CASSYTSSTEAFF. In DNA form, the CDR3 reads TGTGCCAGCAGTTACACATCCAGCACTGAAGCTTTCTTT.

As regards this clonotype: A clone one base away is much larger, so this may be a read error. The rearrangement uses TRBV5-1 and TRBJ2-1, with TRBD1 matching 8 bases. J lost 6 bases, V lost 1 base, and 6 bases had no gene match. CDR1 SGHRS and CDR2 YFSETQ come from the germline V gene. The CDR3 is 15 amino acids. CDR3 in amino acids: CASSLWQGACNEQFF. The CDR3 DNA is TGCGCCAGCAGCTTGTGGCAGGGGGCATGCAATGAGCAGTTCTTC.

For this clonotype: A clone one base away is much larger, so this may be a read error. The chain couples TRBV7-9 to TRBJ2-1, with D tentatively TRBD2 (6 bases). The CDR3 is made up of 13 amino acids. Germline V gene sequence: CDR1 SEHNR, CDR2 FQNEAQ (reference sequence). V lost 5 bases and J 6 bases, leaving 11 bases between the germline ends. CDR3: CASSPGACNEQFF. The CDR3 region has the DNA TGTGCCAGCAGCCCGGGAGCCTGCAATGAGCAGTTCTTC.

The V call is TRBV4-3, the J call TRBJ2-1; D is undetermined. Germline values: CDR1 LGHNA, CDR2 YSLEER. The CDR3 is 15 residues long. V was pared by 0 bases and J by 0 bases, with 6 bases between. CDR3 in DNA: TGCGCCAGCAGCCAAGAATGGAGCTCCTACAATGAGCAGTTCTTC. This translates into CASSQEWSSYNEQFF.

This chain uses TRBV27 with TRBJ2-3; D not resolved. The CDR3 length is 17 residues. V was trimmed by 6 bases and J by 2 bases, leaving 21 bases between them. Germline CDR1 is MNHEY and CDR2 is SMNVEV (reference sequence). The DNA for the CDR3 is TGTGCCAGCAGACATTTGGTAGACACTCCGCACACAGATACGCAGTATTTT. Translating it yields CASRHLVDTPHTDTQYF.

V is TRBV7-9 and J is TRBJ1-2; D possibly corresponds to TRBD1 (5 bases). CDR3 length equals 14 residues. Germline loops: CDR1 SEHNR, CDR2 FQNEAQ (reference sequence). The V gene lost 1 base and the J gene lost 0 bases, with 6 bases spanning the gap. Written as DNA, the CDR3 is TGTGCCAGCAGCTTAGAGGGGCCTAACTATGGCTACACCTTC. It encodes CASSLEGPNYGYTF.

This chain joins TRBV7-6 and TRBJ2-7, with TRBD2 identical over 10 bases. There are 15 residues in the CDR3. Trimming at V came to 5 bases and at J to 3 bases, leaving 7 bases not matched to a gene. CDR1 and CDR2 (germline): SGHVS, FNYEAQ. DNA for the CDR3: TGTGCCAGCAGCCCCGGGGCTAGCGGGAGCTACGAGCAGTACTTC. Translation gives CASSPGASGSYEQYF.

The gene calls are TRBV7-9 and TRBJ1-1, with 8 bases lining up with TRBD1. The CDR3 totals 16 residues. The V and J ends lost 5 bases and 0 bases, in that order; junction bases with no gene match: 8. Germline values: CDR1 SEHNR, CDR2 FQNEAQ (reference sequence). Written as DNA, the CDR3 is TGTGCCAGCAGCCCCAGCCAGGGGGCAATGAACACTGAAGCTTTCTTT. Protein: CASSPSQGAMNTEAFF.

About this clonotype itself: This may be a read error, as it is one base from a much larger clone. The chain joins TRBV7-2 to TRBJ2-7, with D possibly TRBD2 on 5 matching bases. Trimming stripped 8 bases from V and 2 bases from J, with 16 bases between. The CDR3 totals 14 residues. The germline V gene encodes CDR1 SGHTA and CDR2 FQGNSA. Here the CDR3 DNA reads TGTGCCAGCCAAGAGATAACGGGGACCTACGAGCAGTACTTC. It translates to CASQEITGTYEQYF.